Below are 6 T cell receptor beta chains sequenced from a single sample in a study of blood T cell dynamics during melanoma immunotherapy. Time point: week 3, after first cycle of checkpoint inhibitor. The repertoire was sequenced with immunoSEQ multiplex PCR; TCRdb's copy has only in-frame clones and lacks some. This table has 15,000 or so clones, around nine tenths appearing once. The sequencing here drew on blood, taken from a patient treated with checkpoint blockade. These receptors were taken from a human donor with melanoma.

The rearrangement joins TRBV28 to TRBJ2-3, with D tentatively TRBD1 (5 bases). This CDR3 region has 15 residues. Germline CDR1 MDHEN, CDR2 SYDVKM. Trimming left V 4 bases short and J 0 bases short, with 11 bases between. The CDR3 spells CASSSPTESTDTQYF. Here the CDR3 DNA reads TGTGCCAGCAGTTCCCCGACAGAAAGCACAGATACGCAGTATTTT.

The chain recombines TRBV11-2 with TRBJ2-3; 7 nucleotides match TRBD2. V trimming: 5 bases; J trimming: 2 bases; junction bases outside the gene matches: 10. The CDR3 runs to 16 residues. Germline CDR1 SGHAT, CDR2 FQNNGV. CDR3 in amino acids: CASSLRRDYVTDTQYF. In DNA form, the CDR3 reads TGTGCCAGCAGCCTAAGGAGGGACTACGTCACAGATACGCAGTATTTT.

The chain carries TRBV6-5 and TRBJ1-6, with D perhaps matching TRBD1 (6 bases). Trimming stripped 6 bases from V and 4 bases from J, with 10 bases between. Per germline, CDR1 MNHEY and CDR2 SVGAGI. The CDR3 spans 14 residues. CDR3 protein: CASRGGGYNSPLHF. DNA of the CDR3: TGTGCCAGCAGGGGGGGCGGTTATAATTCACCCCTCCACTTT.

The table lists this clone with a few counts. The chain links TRBV4-2 to TRBJ1-4, with D perhaps matching TRBD1 (5 bases). This CDR3 region has 15 residues. CDR1 is LGHNA, CDR2 YNFKEQ, per germline. Trimming pared 0 bases from V and 6 bases from J, leaving 11 bases between. In DNA, the CDR3 is TGTGCCAGCAGCCAAGATAGGCAGGGTGATGAAAAACTGTTTTTT. This sequence encodes CASSQDRQGDEKLFF.

The chain employs TRBV18 and TRBJ2-1; 8 bases align to TRBD1. The CDR3 contains 16 residues. Germline V gene lookup returns CDR1 KGHSH and CDR2 LQKENI. The J segment lost 5 bases and the V segment lost 3 bases, leaving 9 bases of the junction unmatched. The CDR3 reads CASSPQDRGRDNEQFF. CDR3 nucleotides: TGTGCCAGCTCACCCCAAGACAGGGGCCGAGACAATGAGCAGTTCTTC.

The chain has TRBV19 and TRBJ2-5, with TRBD1 matching over 10 bases. Trimming at V came to 3 bases and at J to 5 bases, leaving 6 bases not matched to a gene. Germline V gene sequence: CDR1 LNHDA, CDR2 SQIVND (reference sequence). The CDR3 covers 15 residues. CDR3 in amino acids: CASSMDRGRGETQYF. Here the CDR3 DNA reads TGTGCCAGTAGTATGGACAGGGGGAGAGGGGAGACCCAGTACTTC.